These T cell receptor beta chains were read from a single sample in a study of cytomegalovirus exposure and HLA in healthy donors. This table comes from immunoSEQ multiplex PCR, and its TCRdb copy is limited to in-frame clones, with some not included. The table includes tens of thousands of clones, 73% detected once. The sequenced sample was PBMCs. These receptors came from a man between 45 and 60 years old in good health and CMV-seronegative. Both conserved end residues are part of each CDR3. Each record gives: CDR3 length, J gene, D gene, clone size, V gene, CDR3 protein, CDR3 DNA. A D gene is named only where the DNA matches it firmly. Size is omitted from some rows. Given values are once, few, many or a class for expanded clones.

cdr3_length: 17
j_call: TRBJ1-2
d_call: -
clone_size: -
v_call: TRBV30
cdr3_aa: CAWRAGPLGAINYGYTF
cdr3_nt: TGTGCCTGGAGGGCAGGGCCCCTGGGGGCTATTAACTATGGCTACACCTTC

cdr3_length: 15
j_call: TRBJ2-7
d_call: TRBD2
clone_size: -
v_call: TRBV7-3
cdr3_aa: CASSLAGGRSYEQYF
cdr3_nt: TGTGCCAGCAGCTTGGCGGGGGGGCGCTCCTACGAGCAGTACTTC

cdr3_length: 13
j_call: TRBJ1-1
d_call: -
clone_size: -
v_call: TRBV6-5
cdr3_aa: CASSGPGDTEAFF
cdr3_nt: TGTGCCAGCAGTGGGCCGGGAGACACTGAAGCTTTCTTT

cdr3_length: 15
j_call: TRBJ2-7
d_call: TRBD1
clone_size: -
v_call: TRBV5-6
cdr3_aa: CASSLGPGQGAEQYF
cdr3_nt: TGTGCCAGCAGCTTGGGCCCCGGACAGGGGGCCGAGCAGTACTTC

cdr3_length: 13
j_call: TRBJ2-7
d_call: TRBD1
clone_size: once
v_call: TRBV10-3
cdr3_aa: CAISEPTGSEQYF
cdr3_nt: TGTGCCATCAGTGAGCCGACAGGGTCCGAGCAGTACTTC

cdr3_length: 11
j_call: TRBJ2-2
d_call: -
clone_size: -
v_call: TRBV6-5
cdr3_aa: CASSLRWGAVF
cdr3_nt: TGTGCCAGCAGCCTACGTTGGGGAGCTGTTTTT

cdr3_length: 15
j_call: TRBJ2-3
d_call: -
clone_size: -
v_call: TRBV7-5
cdr3_aa: CARSSVSGFTDTQYF
cdr3_nt: TGTGCCAGAAGCTCCGTAAGCGGTTTCACAGATACGCAGTATTTT

cdr3_length: 14
j_call: TRBJ2-3
d_call: -
clone_size: -
v_call: TRBV9
cdr3_aa: CASSPQRGTDTQYF
cdr3_nt: TGTGCCAGCAGCCCACAACGGGGGACAGATACGCAGTATTTT

cdr3_length: 17
j_call: TRBJ2-3
d_call: -
clone_size: -
v_call: TRBV7-9
cdr3_aa: CSSSFQVGTLSTDTQYF
cdr3_nt: TGTTCCAGCAGCTTCCAAGTCGGGACACTGAGCACAGATACGCAGTATTTT

cdr3_length: 13
j_call: TRBJ1-2
d_call: TRBD1
clone_size: -
v_call: TRBV29-1
cdr3_aa: CSARGTGADGYTF
cdr3_nt: TGCAGCGCGAGAGGGACAGGGGCGGATGGCTACACCTTC

cdr3_length: 15
j_call: TRBJ2-1
d_call: -
clone_size: -
v_call: TRBV10-3
cdr3_aa: CAISESQGTYNEQFF
cdr3_nt: TGTGCCATCAGTGAGTCCCAGGGGACCTACAATGAGCAGTTCTTC

cdr3_length: 13
j_call: TRBJ1-2
d_call: -
clone_size: -
v_call: TRBV29-1
cdr3_aa: CSALTPGDRGYTF
cdr3_nt: TGCAGCGCACTGACCCCGGGGGACCGGGGCTACACCTTC

cdr3_length: 16
j_call: TRBJ2-6
d_call: -
clone_size: -
v_call: TRBV14
cdr3_aa: CASSPYRVSGANVLTF
cdr3_nt: TGTGCCAGCAGCCCGTACAGAGTCTCTGGGGCCAACGTCCTGACTTTC

cdr3_length: 15
j_call: TRBJ2-3
d_call: TRBD1
clone_size: -
v_call: TRBV6-1
cdr3_aa: CASSSPTGGPDTQYF
cdr3_nt: TGTGCCAGCAGTTCCCCGACAGGGGGCCCAGATACGCAGTATTTT

cdr3_length: 12
j_call: TRBJ1-1
d_call: TRBD1
clone_size: -
v_call: TRBV30
cdr3_aa: CAWRQGDTEAFF
cdr3_nt: TGTGCCTGGAGGCAGGGGGACACTGAAGCTTTCTTT

cdr3_length: 14
j_call: TRBJ1-2
d_call: TRBD1
clone_size: -
v_call: TRBV27
cdr3_aa: CASSSWTGSSGYTF
cdr3_nt: TGTGCCAGCAGTTCCTGGACAGGGTCTAGTGGCTACACCTTC

cdr3_length: 15
j_call: TRBJ2-5
d_call: TRBD2
clone_size: once
v_call: TRBV28
cdr3_aa: CASSLVGGAVETQYF
cdr3_nt: TGTGCCAGCAGTTTGGTCGGGGGGGCCGTAGAGACCCAGTACTTC

cdr3_length: 12
j_call: TRBJ1-3
d_call: -
clone_size: once
v_call: TRBV6-5
cdr3_aa: CASSSAGNTIYF
cdr3_nt: TGTGCCAGCAGCAGTGCTGGAAACACCATATATTTT

cdr3_length: 16
j_call: TRBJ2-5
d_call: TRBD1
clone_size: -
v_call: TRBV10-3
cdr3_aa: CAISESMAGGRGTQYF
cdr3_nt: TGTGCCATCAGTGAGTCGATGGCAGGGGGCAGAGGGACCCAGTACTTC

cdr3_length: 17
j_call: TRBJ2-7
d_call: TRBD1
clone_size: -
v_call: TRBV19
cdr3_aa: CASSSSLSTGGRYEQYF
cdr3_nt: TGTGCCAGTAGTTCTTCCTTATCCACAGGGGGCCGGTACGAGCAGTACTTC

cdr3_length: 15
j_call: TRBJ1-5
d_call: -
clone_size: -
v_call: TRBV27
cdr3_aa: CASSPRREGNQPQHF
cdr3_nt: TGTGCCAGCAGCCCCCGTAGGGAGGGCAATCAGCCCCAGCATTTT

cdr3_length: 15
j_call: TRBJ2-3
d_call: TRBD2
clone_size: -
v_call: TRBV27
cdr3_aa: CASTPAAGGRGTQYF
cdr3_nt: TGTGCCAGTACCCCAGCAGCGGGGGGGCGAGGTACGCAGTATTTT

cdr3_length: 14
j_call: TRBJ2-5
d_call: TRBD1
clone_size: -
v_call: TRBV19
cdr3_aa: CASSLQGGRETQYF
cdr3_nt: TGTGCCAGTAGTTTACAGGGGGGCCGAGAGACCCAGTACTTC

cdr3_length: 17
j_call: TRBJ2-2
d_call: -
clone_size: -
v_call: TRBV27
cdr3_aa: CASSFSNAPGVTGELFF
cdr3_nt: TGTGCCAGCAGTTTCTCCAACGCTCCAGGGGTCACCGGGGAGCTGTTTTTT

cdr3_length: 14
j_call: TRBJ1-6
d_call: TRBD1
clone_size: -
v_call: TRBV19
cdr3_aa: CASSGQAIHSPLHF
cdr3_nt: TGTGCCAGTAGCGGACAGGCCATTCATTCACCCCTCCACTTT

cdr3_length: 15
j_call: TRBJ1-3
d_call: -
clone_size: few
v_call: TRBV6-1
cdr3_aa: CASRPYSVSGNTIYF
cdr3_nt: TGTGCCAGCAGACCATACAGTGTCTCTGGAAACACCATATATTTT

cdr3_length: 12
j_call: TRBJ2-1
d_call: -
clone_size: -
v_call: TRBV29-1
cdr3_aa: CSVGPGGGEQFF
cdr3_nt: TGCAGCGTTGGCCCGGGGGGCGGTGAGCAGTTCTTC

cdr3_length: 16
j_call: TRBJ2-1
d_call: -
clone_size: -
v_call: TRBV2
cdr3_aa: CASSERGTPPNNEQFF
cdr3_nt: TGTGCCAGCAGTGAAAGGGGGACACCACCTAACAATGAGCAGTTCTTC

cdr3_length: 15
j_call: TRBJ2-5
d_call: TRBD1
clone_size: few
v_call: TRBV30
cdr3_aa: CAWSVSGTVQETQYF
cdr3_nt: TGTGCCTGGAGTGTCTCGGGGACAGTCCAAGAGACCCAGTACTTC

cdr3_length: 17
j_call: TRBJ1-5
d_call: TRBD1
clone_size: -
v_call: TRBV6-1
cdr3_aa: CASSEARTGRGYQPQHF
cdr3_nt: TGTGCCAGCAGTGAAGCGCGGACAGGCAGGGGTTATCAGCCCCAGCATTTT

cdr3_length: 17
j_call: TRBJ1-1
d_call: TRBD1
clone_size: -
v_call: TRBV19
cdr3_aa: CASSKIQGARPPSEAFF
cdr3_nt: TGTGCCAGTAGTAAAATCCAGGGGGCGAGGCCCCCCTCTGAAGCTTTCTTT

cdr3_length: 15
j_call: TRBJ1-1
d_call: -
clone_size: -
v_call: TRBV7-9
cdr3_aa: CASSLALSRASEAFF
cdr3_nt: TGTGCCAGCAGCTTAGCGTTATCCAGGGCCTCTGAAGCTTTCTTT